This T cell receptor (beta chain) came from a study of cytomegalovirus exposure and HLA in healthy donors. Findings and limits, study-wide: Overall, roughly 150 TCR beta chains were annotated as cytomegalovirus-associated. In a later analysis, around 18,000 TCR beta sequences were associated with HLA alleles at 0.05 false discovery rate.

About this clone: Its antigen is not known.

In the PCR, 60 Vbeta and 13 Jbeta primers were used. Generated by immunoSEQ multiplex PCR, the TCRdb table keeps only in-frame clones and is missing some. This sample lists about 46,000 clones; its ten largest clones have approximately 1.1%. This TCR was recovered from a woman aged 40 to 49 in good health and CMV-seronegative. The sample consisted of PBMCs.

The CDR3 DNA is TGTGCCTGGAAGAAGGACAGGGCCGCCTACGAGCAGTACTTC. Its protein is CAWKKDRAAYEQYF. V gene TRBV30 combines with J gene TRBJ2-7; TRBD1 matches 8 bases. V was pared by 4 bases and J by 2 bases, with 7 bases of the junction left unmatched. The CDR3 covers 14 residues. Germline values: CDR1 GTSNPN, CDR2 SVGIG (reference sequence).